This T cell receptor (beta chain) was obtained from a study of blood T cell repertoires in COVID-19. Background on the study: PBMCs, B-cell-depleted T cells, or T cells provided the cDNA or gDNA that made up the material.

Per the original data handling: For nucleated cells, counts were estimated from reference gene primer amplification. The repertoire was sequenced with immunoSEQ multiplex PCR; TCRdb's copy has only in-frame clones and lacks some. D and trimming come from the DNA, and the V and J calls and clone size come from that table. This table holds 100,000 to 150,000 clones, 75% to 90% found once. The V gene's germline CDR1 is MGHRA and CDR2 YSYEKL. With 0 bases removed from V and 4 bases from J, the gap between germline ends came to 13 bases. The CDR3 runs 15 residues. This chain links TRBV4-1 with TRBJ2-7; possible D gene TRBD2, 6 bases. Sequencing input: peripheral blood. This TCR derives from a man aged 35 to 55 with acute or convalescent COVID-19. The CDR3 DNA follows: TGCGCCAGCAGCCAAGATACGGGGGAAGCGTACGAGCAGTACTTC. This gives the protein CASSQDTGEAYEQYF.